Here is one T cell receptor beta chain with its context. In the original analysis: Amplification with reference gene primers provided the estimates of nucleated cell counts. The data were produced by immunoSEQ multiplex PCR, yet TCRdb's version contains in-frame clones alone and is incomplete. V, J and clone size were drawn from that table, and D and trimming were deduced from the DNA. The sample yields about 290,000 clones, approximately 90% seen once. The CDR3 runs to 14 residues. CDR1 and CDR2 from the germline V gene are SGHRS and YFSETQ. V lost 4 bases and J lost 5; bases outside the gene matches: 6. This entry belongs to a study of blood T cell repertoires in COVID-19. Study background: Samples of COVID-19 (acute and convalescent) were obtained from the United States, Italy and Spain. The analysed material was cDNA or gDNA that came from T cells, B-cell-depleted T cells, or PBMCs.

The V gene is TRBV5-1, the J gene TRBJ2-5; 9 nucleotides line up with TRBD2. The source is a woman aged 30 to 39 with active or convalescent COVID-19. Sequenced input: peripheral blood. In DNA, the CDR3 is TGCGCCAGCAGCGATAGCGGGGGCCGGGAGACCCAGTACTTC. Its translation: CASSDSGGRETQYF. Full variable domain (rest looked up from reference TRBV5-1 and TRBJ2-5): KAGVTQTPRYLIKTRGQQVTLSCSPISGHRSVSWYQQTPGQGLQFLFEYFSETQRNKGNFPGRFSGRQFSNSRSEMNVSTLELGDSALYLCASSDSGGRETQYFGPGTRLLVL.